The TCR beta chain described here comes from a study of blood T cell repertoires in COVID-19. Across the study: Acute-phase and convalescent COVID-19 samples originated in the United States, Italy and Spain.

Study processing details: For nucleated cells, counts were estimated from reference gene primer amplification. TCRdb keeps only in-frame clones here, not all; method: immunoSEQ multiplex PCR. The V and J calls and clone size are taken from that table; D and trimming were inferred from the DNA. Of about 110,000 clones detected, 84% appear once; the ten largest clones hold roughly 8.2%. Unmatched junction bases numbered 4, after V lost 3 bases and J lost 5 bases. The CDR3 is 14 residues long. The germline V gene has CDR1 MNHEY and CDR2 SMNVEV (reference sequence). The sequencing sample was made of peripheral blood. This chain links TRBV27 with TRBJ2-1; 7 nucleotides match TRBD2. This receptor was taken from a woman of 80 years or more with active or convalescent COVID-19. CDR3 amino acids: CASSFVGLDNEQFF. The CDR3 DNA follows: TGTGCCAGCAGTTTTGTTGGACTAGACAATGAGCAGTTCTTC.